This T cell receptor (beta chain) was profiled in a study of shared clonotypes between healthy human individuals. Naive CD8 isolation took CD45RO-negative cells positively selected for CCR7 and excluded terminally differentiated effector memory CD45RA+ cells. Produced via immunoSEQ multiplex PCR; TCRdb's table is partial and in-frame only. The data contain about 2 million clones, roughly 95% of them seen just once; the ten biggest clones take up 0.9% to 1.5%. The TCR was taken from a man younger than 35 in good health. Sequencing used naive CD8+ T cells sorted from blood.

CDR3 sequence: CASSPGGLTYNEQFF. CDR3 nucleotides: TGCGCCAGCAGTCCAGGGGGACTCACCTACAATGAGCAGTTCTTC. The chain uses TRBV10-1 and TRBJ2-1; TRBD1 is a possible D gene (7 bases). Between the trimmed V and J ends, which lost 5 bases and 2 bases, there was a span of 13 bases. The CDR3 covers 15 residues. Germline-derived CDR1 and CDR2 are WNHNN and SYGVQD (reference sequence).